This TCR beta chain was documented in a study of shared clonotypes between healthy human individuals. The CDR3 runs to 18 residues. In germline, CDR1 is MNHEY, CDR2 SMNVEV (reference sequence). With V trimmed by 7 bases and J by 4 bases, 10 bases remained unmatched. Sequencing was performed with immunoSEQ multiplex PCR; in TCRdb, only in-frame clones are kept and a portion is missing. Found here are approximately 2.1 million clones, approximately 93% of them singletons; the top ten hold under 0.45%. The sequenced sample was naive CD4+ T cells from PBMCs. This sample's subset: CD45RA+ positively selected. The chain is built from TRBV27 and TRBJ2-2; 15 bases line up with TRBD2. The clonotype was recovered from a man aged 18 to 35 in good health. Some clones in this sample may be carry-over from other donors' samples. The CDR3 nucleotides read TGTGCCAGCATTAGCCATTGGACTAGCGGGAGGGCCACCGGGGAGCTGTTTTTT. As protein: CASISHWTSGRATGELFF.